Listed below are T cell receptor beta chains from one sample, sequenced in a study of shared clonotypes between healthy human individuals. Sequencing used immunoSEQ multiplex PCR; TCRdb keeps in-frame clones, though not all of them. Of about 2 million clones in the sample, just under 95% were seen once. Source material: naive CD8+ T cells sorted from blood. These receptors all come from a man younger than 35 in good health. The conserved cysteine and the conserved F or W are not part of the CDR3 here.

V gene: TRBV5-6
CDR3 protein: ASSFNGGQPQH

V gene: TRBV15
CDR3 protein: ATSRGGLAGETQY

V gene: TRBV4-1
CDR3 protein: ASSQVRGPQNTGGLF

V gene: TRBV6-5
CDR3 protein: ASRQLDIPGQY

V gene: TRBV7-9
CDR3 protein: ASSLAMGGLDYGYT

V gene: TRBV9
CDR3 protein: ASSQQGNINEKLF

V gene: TRBV27
CDR3 protein: ASSQGGFSEAF

V gene: TRBV2
CDR3 protein: ASSEDTTNEKLF

V gene: TRBV29-1
CDR3 protein: SVEYGSNQPQH

V gene: TRBV5-1
CDR3 protein: ASSGDRLGGYEQY

V gene: TRBV27
CDR3 protein: ASSASSGTILYEQY

V gene: TRBV4-1
CDR3 protein: ASSPRQEYTEAF

V gene: TRBV7-2
CDR3 protein: ASSLGQPYEQY

V gene: TRBV13
CDR3 protein: ASSLAGTGGDGQETQY

V gene: TRBV4-2
CDR3 protein: ASSYRPGYEQY

V gene: TRBV5-4
CDR3 protein: ASSLFPGRYEQY

V gene: TRBV10-3
CDR3 protein: ATAWADTQY

V gene: TRBV30
CDR3 protein: AWSRGTGDGYT

V gene: TRBV15
CDR3 protein: ATSRDLGHMNTEAF

V gene: TRBV6-1
CDR3 protein: ASDSAVWTEAF

V gene: TRBV6-4
CDR3 protein: ASSDGPDIETQY

V gene: TRBV4-1
CDR3 protein: ASSQVWGGPSNQPQH

V gene: TRBV30
CDR3 protein: AWSDTGQGPPEAF

V gene: TRBV19
CDR3 protein: ASRDPRDYQETQY

V gene: TRBV5-6
CDR3 protein: ASSFPASTGSITQPQH

V gene: TRBV7-9
CDR3 protein: ASSSQRGTRTEAF

V gene: TRBV27
CDR3 protein: ASSLSGFMNTEAF

V gene: TRBV28
CDR3 protein: ASGGGGSNQPQH

V gene: TRBV6-9
CDR3 protein: ASSSDRAETQY

V gene: TRBV5-8
CDR3 protein: ASSQGLADTDTQY

V gene: TRBV11-1
CDR3 protein: ASSLRESGELF

V gene: TRBV27
CDR3 protein: ASSSPAWGAQETQY

V gene: TRBV11-2
CDR3 protein: ASSQGQGYEQY

V gene: TRBV6-5
CDR3 protein: ASSPDGFAQETQY

V gene: TRBV6-5
CDR3 protein: ASGTGGLGYEQY

V gene: TRBV29-1
CDR3 protein: SGQGETQY

V gene: TRBV7-9
CDR3 protein: ASSLGGSGEAF

V gene: TRBV28
CDR3 protein: ASSLFGLTVEETQY

V gene: TRBV7-2
CDR3 protein: ASSWSVQPYNEQF

V gene: TRBV2
CDR3 protein: ASSATAWDQETQY

V gene: TRBV5-1
CDR3 protein: ASSLAGQEVEAF

V gene: TRBV7-9
CDR3 protein: ASSLGTGALEAF

V gene: TRBV12-2
CDR3 protein: ASPGAQLNTEAF

V gene: TRBV13
CDR3 protein: ASSNDRGNYGYT

V gene: TRBV29-1
CDR3 protein: SVEGDTGGPLNPYEQY

V gene: TRBV19
CDR3 protein: ASTLRATSKLF

V gene: TRBV5-6
CDR3 protein: ASSLGLTYEQY

V gene: TRBV21-1
CDR3 protein: ASSKWDSYNEQF

V gene: TRBV5-1
CDR3 protein: ASSLVQGESYEQY

V gene: TRBV14
CDR3 protein: ASSPRAYEQY

V gene: TRBV11-2
CDR3 protein: ASSLGPGTRVNEQF

V gene: TRBV7-3
CDR3 protein: ASSKTRSPYNEQF

V gene: TRBV29-1
CDR3 protein: SVWAADTQY

V gene: TRBV30
CDR3 protein: AWSTSLADTQY

V gene: TRBV4-1
CDR3 protein: ASSQDTSGYEQY

V gene: TRBV12-5
CDR3 protein: ASGPRGTITGELF

V gene: TRBV6-1
CDR3 protein: ASGQGAVEQY

V gene: TRBV19
CDR3 protein: ASSIGTPRELF